These 23 T cell receptor beta chains came from one sample sequenced in a study of T cells in Graves' hyperthyroidism and ophthalmopathy. It was RNA transcripts that yielded the amplified TCR beta CDR3 regions. Researchers ran a first-round RT-PCR on the TCR CDR3 using the HTBI primer set. TCRdb called the multiplex PCR reads again in MiXCR, with one record for every CDR3 protein. The sample records around 420,000 distinct CDR3 sequences, approximately 14% being singletons. The sample consisted of blood. All receptors come from a woman aged 18-29 years with Graves' hyperthyroidism.

This clonotype was detected ten times or more. J is TRBJ2-1 and V is TRBV12-3 or TRBV12-4; D is unclear. The CDR3 runs 13 residues. Trimming took off 6 bases at V and 2 bases at J, with 8 bases between the two ends. The CDR3 DNA sequence: TGTGCCAGCAGACAGATACCCTACAATGAGCAGTTCTTC. This gives the protein CASRQIPYNEQFF.

This clonotype has a count of ten or more. The rearrangement uses TRBV20-1 and TRBJ1-5; no definite D call. V lost 3 bases and J lost 6, with 12 bases in between. Germline V lookup: CDR1 DFQATT, CDR2 SNEGSKA (reference sequence). The CDR3 totals 13 residues. The CDR3 loop is CSASVGISQPQHF. CDR3 sequence (DNA): TGCAGTGCTAGCGTGGGGATAAGTCAGCCCCAGCATTTT.

This chain uses TRBV5-1 with TRBJ2-3, with D perhaps matching TRBD1 or TRBD2 (6 bases each). The germline CDR1 and CDR2 sequences are SGHRS and YFSETQ. V lost 4 bases, J lost 0 bases, and 12 bases lay in between. This CDR3 has 15 residues. CDR3 nucleotides: TGCGCCAGCAGCAATACAGGGACTAGCACAGATACGCAGTATTTT. Residues: CASSNTGTSTDTQYF.

The sample holds many counts of this clonotype. The chain recombines TRBV7-9 with TRBJ2-5, with 9 bases identical to TRBD2. Germline V gene sequence: CDR1 SEHNR, CDR2 FQNEAQ (reference sequence). The CDR3 is 17 residues long. With V trimmed by 5 bases and J by 2 bases, 12 bases remained unmatched. CDR3 in amino acids: CASSQRMAGGQQETQYF. CDR3 nucleotides: TGTGCCAGCAGCCAAAGGATGGCGGGAGGGCAGCAAGAGACCCAGTACTTC.

This clonotype was detected only a few times. The chain has TRBV28 and TRBJ1-1, with no clear D. CDR3 size: 15 residues. Germline V lookup: CDR1 MDHEN, CDR2 SYDVKM. Deletions cut 5 bases from V and 4 bases from J, with 17 bases between. The CDR3, as DNA: TGTGCCAGCAGTCCCCCCCGGGCGGGCGGCACTGAAGCTTTCTTT. Translating it yields CASSPPRAGGTEAFF.

This clonotype was counted ten times or more. The chain is built from TRBV7-3 and TRBJ2-1; 10 nucleotides line up with TRBD2. The CDR3 is made up of 15 amino acids. With V trimmed by 4 bases and J by 3 bases, 3 bases remained unmatched. The V gene's germline CDR1 is SGHTA and CDR2 FQGTGA. The CDR3 DNA is TGTGCCAGCAGCTCCAGCGGGGGGGACTACAATGAGCAGTTCTTC. Encoded protein: CASSSSGGDYNEQFF. The full variable domain, its missing parts supplied by reference TRBV7-3 and TRBJ2-1, is GAGVSQTPSNKVTEKGKYVELRCDPISGHTALYWYRQSLGQGPEFLIYFQGTGAADDSGLPNDRFFAVRPEGSVSTLKIQRTERGDSAVYLCASSSSGGDYNEQFFGPGTRLTVL.

This clonotype has ten or more counts. CDR3 sequence reads: CASSLGFDRGLTEAFF. CDR3 DNA: TGTGCCAGCAGTTTAGGTTTCGACAGAGGGTTGACTGAAGCTTTCTTT. The chain carries TRBV27 and TRBJ1-1, with TRBD1 as a possible D gene (5 bases). The V gene lost 2 bases and the J gene lost 5 bases, with 18 bases spanning the gap. This CDR3 spans 16 amino acids. CDR1 is MNHEY, CDR2 SMNVEV, per germline (reference sequence).

This clonotype occurred many times. The rearrangement uses TRBV11-2 and TRBJ1-1, with D tentatively TRBD1 (5 bases). The ends were cut back, 5 bases at V and 3 bases at J, with 10 bases in the middle. This CDR3 region has 13 residues. The germline V gene has CDR1 SGHAT and CDR2 FQNNGV. The CDR3 DNA reads as TGTGCCAGCAGCCCCGGGGGATACACTGAAGCTTTCTTT. Its translation: CASSPGGYTEAFF.

In this sample, this clonotype turned up many times. V usage is TRBV9 and J usage is TRBJ2-5, with D perhaps assigned TRBD1 or TRBD2 (5 bases each). CDR1 is SGDLS and CDR2 is YYNGEE in the germline V gene. The CDR3 contains 15 residues. V dropped 3 bases and J dropped 4 bases, with 16 bases sitting between them. The CDR3 region has the DNA TGTGCCAGCAGCGAGGGGACGTATCCAGGAGAGACCCAGTACTTC. This translates into CASSEGTYPGETQYF.

Remarks on this clonotype: This clone may be a read error of a much larger clone one base away. This chain uses TRBV24-1 with TRBJ2-7, with 9 bases that match TRBD1. CDR3 size: 15 residues. Germline CDR1 and CDR2: KGHDR and SFDVKD. CDR3 loop: CVTSDPGTGIYEQYF. The CDR3 DNA reads as TGTGTCACCAGTGACCCCGGGACAGGGATCTACGAGCAGTACTTC.

The chain uses TRBV7-9 and TRBJ2-2; no definite D call. The germline CDR1 and CDR2 sequences are SEHNR and FQNEAQ (reference sequence). Trimming cost V 6 bases and J 1 base, with 12 bases left between them. The CDR3 has 15 residues. CDR3 coding DNA: TGTGCCAGCAGTCATGAGACGCGGAACACCGGGGAGCTGTTTTTT. Amino acids: CASSHETRNTGELFF.

Notes on this clonotype: A much more abundant neighbour one base away suggests this may be a read error. J is TRBJ2-1 and V is TRBV2; D possibly corresponds to TRBD1 (5 bases). This CDR3 spans 12 amino acids. Per the germline V gene, CDR1 is SNHLY and CDR2 is FYNNEI. V was pared by 2 bases and J by 11 bases, with 10 bases between. The CDR3 spells CASSESGWQQFF. CDR3 DNA: TGTGCCAGCAGTGAATCAGGGTGGCAGCAGTTCTTC.

This clonotype showed up just a few times. In DNA form, the CDR3 reads TGTGCCAGTAGTGTGCCCAATAACTATGGCTACACCTTC. Its protein product is CASSVPNNYGYTF. The J gene is TRBJ1-2, the V gene TRBV19; D is unresolved. CDR1 and CDR2 from the germline V gene are LNHDA and SQIVND (reference sequence). This CDR3 spans 13 amino acids. With 5 bases removed from V and 1 base from J, the gap between germline ends came to 8 bases.

This clonotype was observed many times. The chain carries TRBV11-2 and TRBJ1-2; weak D call: TRBD1 (6 bases). The CDR3 is made up of 16 amino acids. The germline gives CDR1 SGHAT, CDR2 FQNNGV. V was shortened by 1 base and J by 5 bases, with 17 bases between the two germline ends. The CDR3 bases are TGTGCCAGCAGCTTAGCCCCCGGGACAACGATATATGGCTACACCTTC. Its protein is CASSLAPGTTIYGYTF.

This clonotype has a count of ten or more. This chain uses TRBV2 with TRBJ2-2; no firm D call. The V gene's germline CDR1 is SNHLY and CDR2 FYNNEI. The V end was cut by 4 bases, the J end by 0 bases, with 15 bases between. The length of the CDR3 is 17 residues. This CDR3 reads CASSASLLLSNTGELFF. As DNA, the CDR3 is TGTGCCAGCAGTGCCTCCCTGCTCCTTTCGAACACCGGGGAGCTGTTTTTT.

The gene calls are TRBV27 and TRBJ2-7; D perhaps matches TRBD1 (7 bases). Trimming pared 6 bases from V and 1 base from J, leaving 19 bases between. The CDR3 extends over 16 amino acids. Germline V CDR1 and CDR2: MNHEY, SMNVEV (reference sequence). The CDR3 DNA is TGTGCCAGCAGAACAGGGGAAGGAGGAGGGTCCTACGAGCAGTACTTC. This sequence encodes CASRTGEGGGSYEQYF.

The DNA for the CDR3 is TGTGCCAGCAGCCCAGCGTGGGGTCTGAACACTGAAGCTTTCTTT. It codes for CASSPAWGLNTEAFF. J is TRBJ1-1 and V is TRBV14, with D unresolved. Trimming stripped 4 bases from V and 0 bases from J, with 12 bases between. Germline CDR1 is SGHDN and CDR2 is FVKESK. The length of the CDR3 is 15 residues.

The chain combines TRBV11-2 with TRBJ2-5; 8 bases map to TRBD1. This CDR3 contains 14 residues. CDR1 SGHAT and CDR2 FQNNGV come from the germline V gene. V lost 5 bases to trimming and J lost 5 bases; unmatched junction nucleotides: 7. CDR3 amino acids: CASSLTGVLETQYF. The DNA of the CDR3 is TGTGCCAGCAGCCTGACAGGGGTCCTTGAGACCCAGTACTTC.

This clonotype was seen many times. The chain employs TRBV28 and TRBJ2-7, with a weak D call TRBD1 (5 bases). CDR1 MDHEN and CDR2 SYDVKM come from the germline V gene. The CDR3 runs to 16 residues. With 6 bases removed from V and 0 bases from J, the gap between germline ends came to 18 bases. The CDR3 nucleotides are TGTGCCAGCAGGCGTGCTGTGACAGCGAGCTCCTACGAGCAGTACTTC. This translates into CASRRAVTASSYEQYF.

This clonotype has at least ten counts. This chain joins TRBV24-1 and TRBJ2-1, with 14 bases identical to TRBD2. CDR1 is KGHDR and CDR2 is SFDVKD in the germline V gene. This CDR3 has 15 amino acids. Trimming cost V 5 bases and J 7 bases; bases outside gene matches: 3. CDR3 sequence: CATSARLAGGNEQFF. CDR3 bases: TGTGCCACCAGTGCCCGACTAGCGGGGGGGAATGAGCAGTTCTTC.

The chain has TRBV4-2 and TRBJ1-6; D is perhaps TRBD1 (5 bases). The V gene's germline CDR1 is LGHNA and CDR2 YNFKEQ. The CDR3 sequence is 15 residues long. V was pared by 5 bases and J by 9 bases, with 17 bases between. Written as DNA, the CDR3 is TGTGCCAGCAGCGAGGAGGCCAGTAGGGGTTCACCCCTCCACTTT. This gives the protein CASSEEASRGSPLHF.

This clonotype was counted ten times or more. The V and J genes are TRBV20-1 and TRBJ1-1; D gene unclear. The V and J ends lost 5 bases and 3 bases respectively, with 10 bases between them. CDR1 DFQATT and CDR2 SNEGSKA come from the germline V gene (reference sequence). The CDR3 totals 12 residues. CDR3 DNA: TGCAGTGCTCCCCGGGATGACACTGAAGCTTTCTTT. It translates to CSAPRDDTEAFF.

The rearrangement links TRBV20-1 to TRBJ1-4; D is uncertain. Trimming shortened V by 0 bases and J by 2 bases, and 10 bases separated the two germline ends. CDR3 length equals 15 residues. CDR1 and CDR2 from the germline V gene are DFQATT and SNEGSKA (reference sequence). The CDR3 spells CSARDGRATNEKLFF. In DNA, the CDR3 is TGCAGTGCTAGAGATGGGAGGGCCACTAATGAAAAACTGTTTTTT.